This T cell receptor beta chain was identified in a study of blood T cell repertoires in COVID-19. Generated by immunoSEQ multiplex PCR, the TCRdb table keeps only in-frame clones and is missing some. The sample comprises approximately 340,000 clones, 87% of which are singletons, and around 9.9% rests with the top ten. From germline, CDR1 is MNHEY and CDR2 SMNVEV (reference sequence). There are 15 residues in the CDR3. After removal of 8 bases from V and 7 bases from J, the junction contained 9 bases not matched to a gene. The chain links TRBV27 to TRBJ1-6, with 9 bases aligning to TRBD1. This sequence originates from a man in his thirties or forties with COVID-19, enrolled during active disease. Sequencing used peripheral blood. The CDR3 coding sequence is TGTGCCAGCCGGGACAGGGTCGGGGTGAATTCACCCCTCCACTTT. Its protein is CASRDRVGVNSPLHF.